What follows are 23 T cell receptor beta chains derived from one specimen sequenced in a study of lymphopenia after photon versus proton radiotherapy. Assay used: immunoSEQ multiplex PCR; TCRdb lists only in-frame clones, some missing. Of some 70,000 clones listed, 80% to 90% are singletons. The sample here was peripheral blood, taken from a patient treated with proton-based radiotherapy. Receptors were obtained from a man of 80 years or more with esophageal cancer.

The chain has TRBV6-5 and TRBJ2-3; D unclear. Germline CDR1 reads MNHEY; CDR2 reads SVGAGI. Trimming removed 5 bases from V and 2 bases from J, with 8 bases in between. This CDR3 has 13 amino acids. The CDR3: CASSPPDTDTQYF. Here the CDR3 DNA reads TGTGCCAGCAGTCCCCCAGACACAGATACGCAGTATTTT.

The rearrangement links TRBV6-5 to TRBJ1-1, with 8 positions matching TRBD1. Trimming removed 6 bases from V and 1 base from J; junction bases left unmatched: 1. CDR3 length: 13 residues. Germline V gene sequence: CDR1 MNHEY, CDR2 SVGAGI. CDR3 region: CASRQGGNTEAFF. The CDR3 DNA is TGTGCCAGCAGACAGGGGGGGAACACTGAAGCTTTCTTT.

This sequence joins TRBV19 and TRBJ1-3, with a weak D call TRBD1 (5 bases). Trimming cost V 7 bases and J 5 bases, with 18 bases left between them. The CDR3 is 15 amino acids. CDR1 LNHDA and CDR2 SQIVND come from the germline V gene (reference sequence). CDR3 in amino acids: CASTPAAGGRNTIYF. Here the CDR3 DNA reads TGTGCCAGTACCCCCGCCGCGGGGGGGAGAAACACCATATATTTT.

This sequence joins TRBV6-6 and TRBJ2-3, with TRBD2 matching 12 bases. V trimming: 2 bases; J trimming: 3 bases; junction bases outside the gene matches: 3. The CDR3 is 16 residues long. Germline loops: CDR1 MNHNY, CDR2 SVGAGI (reference sequence). Here the CDR3 reads CASSYRGLAGTDTQYF. The CDR3 DNA follows: TGTGCCAGCAGTTACCGCGGACTAGCGGGAACAGATACGCAGTATTTT.

The CDR3 nucleotides are TGTGCCAGCAGCTCCCAACAGGGGTTAACTGAAAAACTGTTTTTT. Translating gives CASSSQQGLTEKLFF. This chain links TRBV7-2 with TRBJ1-4; 7 bases are a match to TRBD1. J gave up 7 bases and V 4 bases, and 9 bases lay outside the gene matches. There are 15 residues in the CDR3. Germline V gives CDR1 SGHTA, CDR2 FQGNSA.

CDR3: CASSRATNEKLFF. The CDR3 nucleotides are TGTGCCAGCAGCAGGGCAACTAATGAAAAACTGTTTTTT. The chain employs TRBV5-4 and TRBJ1-4, with unresolved D. Trimming stripped 4 bases from V and 0 bases from J, with 4 bases between. CDR3 length: 13 residues. CDR1 and CDR2 (germline): SGHNT, YYREEE (reference sequence).

CDR3 bases: TGTGCCAGCTCACCACCCGAGGGCGTCTACAATGAGCAGTTCTTC. It specifies CASSPPEGVYNEQFF. The chain carries TRBV18 and TRBJ2-1, with D possibly being TRBD2 (5 bases). Per the germline V gene, CDR1 is KGHSH and CDR2 is LQKENI. V was clipped by 0 bases and J by 3 bases, with 9 bases between them. The CDR3 runs to 15 residues.

This clone was seen only once. V usage is TRBV5-4 and J usage is TRBJ2-1; unclear D gene. With 0 bases removed from V and 4 bases from J, the gap between germline ends came to 11 bases. The CDR3 runs to 15 residues. CDR1 SGHNT and CDR2 YYREEE come from the germline V gene (reference sequence). CDR3 residues: CASSLGTDQYNEQFF. In DNA, the CDR3 is TGTGCCAGCAGCTTGGGGACCGACCAGTACAATGAGCAGTTCTTC.

This clone was seen once. This chain joins TRBV7-2 and TRBJ2-5; TRBD2 matches 10 bases. Unmatched junction bases numbered 6, after V lost 0 bases and J lost 5 bases. CDR1 is SGHTA, CDR2 FQGNSA, per germline. There are 16 residues in the CDR3. The CDR3 is CASSLAFSGGAETQYF. CDR3 nucleotides: TGTGCCAGCAGCTTAGCCTTCAGCGGGGGGGCGGAGACCCAGTACTTC.

This clone occurred once. The rearrangement joins TRBV7-2 to TRBJ1-2; TRBD1 agrees at 7 bases. CDR3 length equals 15 residues. J was trimmed by 6 bases and V by 1 base; bases with no gene match: 8. CDR1 is SGHTA, CDR2 FQGNSA, per germline. The chain's CDR3 is CASSLVNRGQDGYTF. Here the CDR3 DNA reads TGTGCCAGCAGCTTAGTTAACAGGGGCCAGGATGGCTACACCTTC.

As to this clone: Germline and junction disagree at one end, which may indicate a read error. Other DNA sequences in this specimen translate into the identical CDR3. The chain carries TRBV4-1 and TRBJ1-2; the match to TRBD1 covers 8 bases. The CDR3 covers 14 residues. Germline V gene data show CDR1 as MGHRA and CDR2 as YSYEKL. The CDR3 nucleotides read TGTGCCAGCAGCCACGTAGGACAGGGATATGGCTACACCTTC. Translated: CASSHVGQGYGYTF.

The chain is built from TRBV25-1 and TRBJ2-1; tentatively, D is TRBD1 (6 bases). The CDR3 totals 13 residues. Germline CDR1 and CDR2: MGHDK and SYGVNS. Trimming removed 8 bases from V and 4 bases from J, with 12 bases in between. As DNA, the CDR3 is TGTGCCAGCCTCGGACAGAATTACAATGAGCAGTTCTTC. Translated, it gives CASLGQNYNEQFF.

V and J are TRBV6-5 and TRBJ1-2; the D is unclear. The V and J ends lost 5 bases and 4 bases respectively, with 11 bases between them. The CDR3 contains 13 residues. CDR1 MNHEY and CDR2 SVGAGI come from the germline V gene. CDR3 bases: TGTGCCAGCAGTCTTACTCAGAGCTATGGCTACACCTTC. Amino acid sequence: CASSLTQSYGYTF.

This clone was recorded only once. V gene TRBV7-8 combines with J gene TRBJ2-1; TRBD1 matches at 9 bases. The V and J ends lost 5 bases and 8 bases, in that order; junction bases with no gene match: 13. Germline CDR1 and CDR2: SGHVS and FQNEAQ. There are 16 residues in the CDR3. The CDR3: CASSRDTGQGRDEQFF. The DNA of the CDR3 is TGTGCCAGCAGCCGCGACACCGGACAGGGGCGAGATGAGCAGTTCTTC.

This clone was found once. The chain carries TRBV7-9 and TRBJ2-3; the D gene is possibly TRBD2 (6 bases). Trimming pared 4 bases from V and 2 bases from J, leaving 13 bases between. This CDR3 is built from 15 residues. Germline CDR1 reads SEHNR; CDR2 reads FQNEAQ (reference sequence). DNA of the CDR3: TGTGCCAGCAGCTGGGGTGCGGGAATCACAGATACGCAGTATTTT. Its protein product is CASSWGAGITDTQYF.

This chain uses TRBV7-6 with TRBJ1-2; D call uncertain. Germline CDR1 SGHVS, CDR2 FNYEAQ. The CDR3 is 11 amino acids. V lost 2 bases to trimming and J lost 6 bases, with 4 bases between them. CDR3 nucleotide sequence: TGTGCCAGCAGCTTATCTCATGGCTACACCTTC. This sequence encodes CASSLSHGYTF.

The genes are TRBV6-6 and TRBJ2-5, with D unresolved. Trimming shortened V by 4 bases and J by 5 bases, and 5 bases separated the two germline ends. Germline CDR1 is MNHNY and CDR2 is SVGAGI (reference sequence). The CDR3 consists of 11 residues. The CDR3 DNA reads as TGTGCCAGCAGTTTTCTGGAGACCCAGTACTTC. Translating it yields CASSFLETQYF.

The CDR3 spells CAISNAAEGTEAFF. CDR3 DNA: TGTGCCATCAGCAATGCCGCGGAGGGCACTGAAGCTTTCTTT. The chain combines TRBV10-3 with TRBJ1-1; no definite D call. The CDR3 has 14 residues. Trimming shortened V by 6 bases and J by 4 bases, and 15 bases separated the two germline ends. Per germline, CDR1 ENHRY and CDR2 SYGVKD.

V usage is TRBV7-8 and J usage is TRBJ2-7; TRBD2 agrees at 13 bases. The germline V gene encodes CDR1 SGHVS and CDR2 FQNEAQ. V lost 5 bases to trimming and J lost 5 bases; unmatched junction nucleotides: 6. The CDR3 is made up of 15 amino acids. The CDR3 nucleotides read TGTGCCAGCAGCCCCCGGACTAGCGGGAGCAACGAGCAGTACTTC. Protein sequence: CASSPRTSGSNEQYF.

The chain employs TRBV5-5 and TRBJ1-2, with no clear D. This CDR3 is 14 amino acids long. Trimming left V 4 bases short and J 0 bases short, with 10 bases between. Germline V gene data show CDR1 as SGHKS and CDR2 as YYEKEE (reference sequence). CDR3 sequence: CASSQDRANYGYTF. The CDR3 bases are TGTGCCAGCAGCCAAGACCGAGCTAACTATGGCTACACCTTC.

The genes are TRBV4-1 and TRBJ2-5; D unclear. The CDR3 contains 15 residues. V was shortened by 1 base and J by 3 bases, with 12 bases between the two germline ends. The V gene's germline CDR1 is MGHRA and CDR2 YSYEKL. The CDR3 spells CASSQGRRIEETQYF. The CDR3 region has the DNA TGCGCCAGCAGCCAAGGTAGGCGGATTGAAGAGACCCAGTACTTC.

The chain joins TRBV7-2 to TRBJ1-3; D remains ambiguous. The V and J ends lost 4 bases and 4 bases respectively, with 5 bases between them. Looked up from germline, CDR1 is SGHTA and CDR2 is FQGNSA. The CDR3 sequence is 12 residues long. CDR3 in DNA: TGTGCCAGCAGCTCTGCCGGAAACACCATATATTTT. Translated, it gives CASSSAGNTIYF.

This clone has only one observation. CDR3 loop: CASSIDLRRRASGSHNEQFF. The CDR3 bases are TGTGCCAGTAGTATAGATCTGAGACGGAGGGCAAGCGGGAGCCACAATGAGCAGTTCTTC. The chain is built from TRBV19 and TRBJ2-1; 8 bases align to TRBD2. Germline V lookup: CDR1 LNHDA, CDR2 SQIVND (reference sequence). V shed 0 bases and J 5 bases; nucleotides not matched to a gene: 18. This CDR3 comprises 20 residues. Looking up the rest from reference TRBV19 and TRBJ2-1 gives the full variable domain: DGGITQSPKYLFRKEGQNVTLSCEQNLNHDAMYWYRQDPGQGLRLIYYSQIVNDFQKGDIAEGYSVSREKKESFPLTVTSAQKNPTAFYLCASSIDLRRRASGSHNEQFFGPGTRLTVL.